A selection of T cell receptor beta chains follows, all from one sample in a study of blood T cells in healthy people across ages. TCRdb passed the 5' RACE reads through MiXCR, listing each CDR3 protein once. The sample has over 1,500,000 distinct CDR3 sequences, approximately 39% seen once. Material: blood. These receptors all come from a human donor in good health. Each CDR3 is given without its conserved first and last residue. Fields, in order: V gene, clone size, CDR3 length, CDR3 protein. The size entry is marked missing in some rows and otherwise reads once, few, many or a size class.

V gene: TRBV4-3; clone size: -; CDR3 length: 14; CDR3 protein: ASSQDRDGLGETQF
V gene: TRBV15; clone size: few; CDR3 length: 12; CDR3 protein: ATSRPGQGYEQY
V gene: TRBV12-3/TRBV12-4; clone size: -; CDR3 length: 13; CDR3 protein: VSSFRGRSLYEQY
V gene: TRBV6-5; clone size: few; CDR3 length: 13; CDR3 protein: ASGPTGVVQETQY
V gene: TRBV12-3/TRBV12-4; clone size: many; CDR3 length: 10; CDR3 protein: ASSLTKETQY
V gene: TRBV18; clone size: -; CDR3 length: 11; CDR3 protein: ASSPGGGGEQF
V gene: TRBV29-1; clone size: few; CDR3 length: 11; CDR3 protein: SASPTGSREQY
V gene: TRBV5-1; clone size: -; CDR3 length: 14; CDR3 protein: ASSLAPDTISYEQY
V gene: TRBV20-1; clone size: many; CDR3 length: 10; CDR3 protein: SARQGSYEQY
V gene: TRBV4-1; clone size: many; CDR3 length: 13; CDR3 protein: ASSQVRQGIYEQY
V gene: TRBV7-2; clone size: -; CDR3 length: 11; CDR3 protein: ASSLINGGEQY
V gene: TRBV29-1; clone size: few; CDR3 length: 10; CDR3 protein: SVPGLNTEAF
V gene: TRBV12-3/TRBV12-4; clone size: -; CDR3 length: 12; CDR3 protein: ASSLATSFGEQY
V gene: TRBV29-1; clone size: -; CDR3 length: 12; CDR3 protein: SVSRTSGGYEQF
V gene: TRBV9; clone size: -; CDR3 length: 12; CDR3 protein: ASSVSPSADTQY